The subject of this entry is one TCR beta chain. The antigen remains undetermined. This sample was included in a study of Ad26.COV2.S vaccination and SARS-CoV-2 variants. Study-wide results and caveats: Responses of spike-specific T cells (both CD8+ and CD4+) reportedly showed substantial breadth after vaccination.

The table came from immunoSEQ multiplex PCR; TCRdb's copy has only in-frame clones and leaves some out. The sample consists of about 350,000 clones, about 86% of them appearing once. The germline V gene encodes CDR1 MDHEN and CDR2 SYDVKM. The germline V and J ends were trimmed by 3 bases and 7 bases, with 13 bases remaining between them. This CDR3 contains 14 residues. The treatment: some 19 received Ad26.COV2.S at low or high dose, single or two shots; a few received placebo; per-sample allocation not given. On day 63 after the first injection, vaccine and placebo recipients gave samples. Recruitment in Boston yielded a donor of adult age, 18-55 years.

The rearrangement links TRBV28 to TRBJ1-5; possible D gene TRBD1, 5 bases. The TCR was taken from a person aged 18 to 65 who received the Ad26.COV2.S COVID-19 vaccine or a placebo. Sequencing was performed on peripheral blood, taken in a trial of Ad26.COV2.S vaccine versus placebo. The CDR3 coding sequence is TGTGCCAGCAGTTTCACTTCAGGGTTGCAGCCCCAGCATTTT. Residues: CASSFTSGLQPQHF.